This TCR beta chain was found in a study of Tregs in tolerant kidney transplant recipients. Findings of the study overall: This study did not directly address biological reproducibility.

The V end lost 0 bases, the J end lost 4 bases, and 8 bases lay between the germline ends. The CDR3 is made up of 14 amino acids. The germline CDR1 and CDR2 sequences are SGDLS and YYNGEE. The method was immunoSEQ multiplex PCR; TCRdb's version includes in-frame clones alone and lacks a portion of them. The sample has roughly 69,000 clones, 95% to 98% seen once. A word on this clone: Its target is unknown.

The sequence came from a human donor who received a combined kidney and bone marrow transplant. V is TRBV9 and J is TRBJ2-1; maybe TRBD1 (6 bases). Here the sequenced sample was Tregs from blood, taken before the transplant. The CDR3 coding sequence is TGTGCCAGCAGCGTAGTGGACAGTTACAATGAGCAGTTCTTC. Encoded protein: CASSVVDSYNEQFF.